These T cell receptor beta chains were read from a single sample in a study of T-cell memory formation after mild COVID-19. TCRdb itself ran the 5' RACE reads through MiXCR, one entry per CDR3 protein. The profile shows 400,000 to 550,000 distinct CDR3 sequences, about 23% of them singletons. The sample comprised PBMCs or a T cell subset sorted from them (not recorded which). These receptors all stem from an adult woman who had mild COVID-19 (a few samples of this study predate the infection). Cell type and time point are not known. Both conserved end residues are part of each CDR3. D genes are given only for firm matches. Clone size, where shown, is once, few, many, or a class for clones that have expanded.

NA	TRBV12-3/TRBV12-4	NA	TRBJ2-7	TGTGCCAGCAGTTTGCCCCCCGCCTACGAGCAGTACTTC	CASSLPPAYEQYF
few	TRBV20-1	NA	TRBJ2-5	TGCAGTGCTAGAGAAGGAGCGGAACAAGAGACCCAGTACTTC	CSAREGAEQETQYF
few	TRBV18	TRBD2	TRBJ2-7	TGTGCCAGCTCACCTCTCGAAGGACTAGCGGGATTCAGGTACTTC	CASSPLEGLAGFRYF
few	TRBV2	NA	TRBJ1-1	TGTGCCAGCAGTGAACAGGGTATTAGGAACAGTGAAGCTTTCTTT	CASSEQGIRNSEAFF
NA	TRBV24-1	TRBD1	TRBJ2-1	TGTGCCACCAGTGCTCCGGACAGGCGCTTAATCTTCTTC	CATSAPDRRLIFF
NA	TRBV5-6	NA	TRBJ2-3	TGTGCCAGCAGCTTGGGGGGCCGGGCGACTAGCACAGATACGCAGTATTTT	CASSLGGRATSTDTQYF
few	TRBV7-6	TRBD2	TRBJ2-7	TGTGCCAGCAGCTTTTCTAGCGGCCAAAATACCTACGAGCAGTACTTC	CASSFSSGQNTYEQYF
few	TRBV5-1	NA	TRBJ1-1	TGCGCCAGCAGCCCTCCTCGAGGGAACACTGAAGCTTTCTTT	CASSPPRGNTEAFF
NA	TRBV3-1	TRBD2	TRBJ2-3	TGTGCCAGCAGCCGACGCGACGCGGGGAGGGCGCACGATACGCAGTATTTT	CASSRRDAGRAHDTQYF
NA	TRBV4-3	NA	TRBJ2-7	TGCGCCAGCAGCCAAGCAAGGATAGCCTCCTACGAGCAGTACTTC	CASSQARIASYEQYF
NA	TRBV12-3/TRBV12-4	NA	TRBJ1-6	TGTGCCAGCAGTTCTCCCTCGCGGGGGTCACCCCTCCACTTT	CASSSPSRGSPLHF
NA	TRBV9	NA	TRBJ1-2	TGTGCAAGCTACCAAGTGTCTTCAGTTCCCATCAACTATGGCTACACCTTC	CASYQVSSVPINYGYTF
NA	TRBV7-3	NA	TRBJ2-3	TGTGCCAGCTCGACCGGGGTGAACACAGATACGCAGTATTTT	CASSTGVNTDTQYF
few	TRBV2	TRBD1	TRBJ1-5	TGTGCCGTACGTTCCGGGACAGGGGGTCAGCCCCAGCATTTT	CAVRSGTGGQPQHF